Each of the 26 T cell receptor beta chains below was sequenced from the same sample in a study of blood T cell repertoires in COVID-19. Profiled with immunoSEQ multiplex PCR; TCRdb holds only in-frame clones, not every one. The sample contains fewer than 250,000 clones, around 84% of which appear only once. The sequenced sample was peripheral blood. The receptors here all came from a man aged 45-65 years with COVID-19, enrolled during active disease.

The chain combines TRBV12-3 or TRBV12-4 with TRBJ1-5, with 7 bases identical to TRBD1. Germline trimming cut 6 bases from V and 6 bases from J; bases unmatched to any gene: 2. The CDR3 has 12 residues. CDR3 residues: CASRGTAQPQHF. The DNA of the CDR3 is TGTGCCAGCAGGGGGACAGCTCAGCCCCAGCATTTT.

The rearrangement links TRBV28 to TRBJ1-5, with D perhaps TRBD1 (5 bases). The V end was cut by 2 bases, the J end by 6 bases, with 14 bases between. The length of the CDR3 is 15 residues. The germline CDR1 and CDR2 sequences are MDHEN and SYDVKM. The CDR3 nucleotides read TGTGCCAGCAGTTTAGACAGAGTCTATCGTCAGCCCCAGCATTTT. Translation: CASSLDRVYRQPQHF.

This clone was seen a handful of times. The chain couples TRBV7-9 to TRBJ2-7; 7 positions match TRBD1. This CDR3 has 14 amino acids. The germline V gene encodes CDR1 SEHNR and CDR2 FQNEAQ (reference sequence). With V trimmed by 3 bases and J by 2 bases, 4 bases remained unmatched. The CDR3 is CASSLADRPYEQYF. The CDR3 DNA reads as TGTGCCAGCAGCTTGGCGGACAGGCCCTACGAGCAGTACTTC.

V and J are TRBV10-3 and TRBJ2-3; D might be TRBD1 (7 bases). CDR3 size: 15 residues. The germline V and J ends were trimmed by 7 bases and 3 bases, with 17 bases remaining between them. Per the germline V gene, CDR1 is ENHRY and CDR2 is SYGVKD. CDR3 nucleotide sequence: TGTGCCATCACCCCAGGAGGGGGCAAAACAGATACGCAGTATTTT. Translation: CAITPGGGKTDTQYF.

V and J are TRBV6-5 and TRBJ2-7; 8 bases match TRBD1. The V and J ends lost 8 bases and 1 base, in that order; junction bases with no gene match: 7. This CDR3 spans 14 amino acids. Per germline, CDR1 MNHEY and CDR2 SVGAGI. The chain's CDR3 is CASRDRGRSYEQYF. The CDR3 bases are TGTGCCAGCCGAGACAGGGGAAGGTCCTACGAGCAGTACTTC.

This clone appeared a few times. CDR3 sequence (DNA): TGCGCCAGCAGCCAATTGCGGCAGAACACCGGGGAGCTGTTTTTT. Protein: CASSQLRQNTGELFF. The chain combines TRBV4-3 with TRBJ2-2; D not resolved. The V end was cut by 2 bases, the J end by 1 base, with 8 bases between. The CDR3 totals 15 residues. The germline V gene encodes CDR1 LGHNA and CDR2 YSLEER.

V and J are TRBV9 and TRBJ1-6, with 7 bases that match TRBD1. V gave up 1 base and J gave up 8 bases; unmatched junction bases: 3. The CDR3 is 14 amino acids. Looked up from germline, CDR1 is SGDLS and CDR2 is YYNGEE. CDR3 DNA: TGTGCCAGCAGCGTAACAGGGGTGCATTCACCCCTCCACTTT. This translates into CASSVTGVHSPLHF.

This chain's CDR3 is CAWTPGVRNSPLHF. The CDR3 DNA reads TGTGCCTGGACACCCGGAGTTAGGAATTCACCCCTCCACTTT. The rearrangement joins TRBV30 to TRBJ1-6; D is uncertain. The CDR3 sequence is 14 residues long. CDR1 is GTSNPN and CDR2 is SVGIG in the germline V gene (reference sequence). The V end lost 4 bases, the J end lost 7 bases, and 14 bases lay between the germline ends.

The V call is TRBV7-9, the J call TRBJ1-2; TRBD1 matches at 8 bases. The CDR3 has 12 amino acids. Germline V gene data show CDR1 as SEHNR and CDR2 as FQNEAQ (reference sequence). Trimming at V came to 5 bases and at J to 7 bases, leaving 3 bases not matched to a gene. The CDR3 DNA reads as TGTGCCAGCAGCCCGGACAGGGCTGGCTACACCTTC. This translates into CASSPDRAGYTF.

The chain couples TRBV5-1 to TRBJ1-1; 9 bases fit TRBD1. CDR1 SGHRS and CDR2 YFSETQ come from the germline V gene. The V segment lost 3 bases and the J segment 1 base; nucleotides outside the gene matches: 4. The CDR3 is made up of 15 amino acids. In DNA form, the CDR3 reads TGCGCCAGCAGCTCGGGGACAGGGTGGAACACTGAAGCTTTCTTT. Residues: CASSSGTGWNTEAFF. Combining the CDR3 with reference TRBV5-1 and TRBJ1-1 gives the whole variable domain KAGVTQTPRYLIKTRGQQVTLSCSPISGHRSVSWYQQTPGQGLQFLFEYFSETQRNKGNFPGRFSGRQFSNSRSEMNVSTLELGDSALYLCASSSGTGWNTEAFFGQGTRLTVV.

The chain employs TRBV7-8 and TRBJ1-3; 7 nucleotides match TRBD1. Per germline, CDR1 SGHVS and CDR2 FQNEAQ. The CDR3 length is 13 residues. The V gene end was trimmed by 8 bases and the J gene end by 0 bases; junction bases not matched to a gene: 1. The CDR3 bases are TGTGCCAGCGGACAGGTCTCTGGAAACACCATATATTTT. Its translation: CASGQVSGNTIYF.

The chain combines TRBV7-2 with TRBJ2-2; 8 positions agree with TRBD2. With V trimmed by 4 bases and J by 1 base, 14 bases remained unmatched. The CDR3 contains 19 residues. Per germline, CDR1 SGHTA and CDR2 FQGNSA. CDR3 in DNA: TGTGCCAGCAGCTACCCTCCTACTATAGCGGGAAGGAACACCGGGGAGCTGTTTTTT. Translating gives CASSYPPTIAGRNTGELFF.

This rearrangement joins TRBV12-3 or TRBV12-4 to TRBJ2-3; maybe TRBD2 (5 bases). Between the trimmed V and J ends, which lost 1 base and 4 bases, there was a span of 6 bases. The length of the CDR3 is 13 residues. As DNA, the CDR3 is TGTGCCAGCAGTTTAGGGGAGTCAGATACGCAGTATTTT. It encodes CASSLGESDTQYF.

The CDR3 DNA is TGTGCCAGTAGTATATCAAGGACAGCGTATGGCTACACCTTC. Amino acids: CASSISRTAYGYTF. The V call is TRBV19, the J call TRBJ1-2, with D possibly being TRBD1 (6 bases). Germline lookup yields CDR1 LNHDA and CDR2 SQIVND (reference sequence). This CDR3 has 14 amino acids. Between the trimmed V and J ends, which lost 2 bases and 5 bases, there was a span of 12 bases.

There are a few counts of this clone. The chain has TRBV7-9 and TRBJ1-1; D is possibly TRBD1 (6 bases). Germline-derived CDR1 and CDR2 are SEHNR and FQNEAQ (reference sequence). The CDR3 has 19 amino acids. V was trimmed by 5 bases and J by 5 bases, leaving 30 bases between them. CDR3 region: CASSPKDRAGAPYETEAFF. In DNA form, the CDR3 reads TGTGCCAGCAGCCCCAAAGATCGGGCAGGGGCCCCTTACGAGACTGAAGCTTTCTTT.

The chain employs TRBV19 and TRBJ1-5; D is possibly TRBD1 (6 bases). Looked up from germline, CDR1 is LNHDA and CDR2 is SQIVND (reference sequence). V gave up 4 bases and J gave up 0 bases, with 13 bases separating them. This CDR3 has 16 amino acids. The chain's CDR3 is CASSNPGAYSNQPQHF. For the CDR3, the DNA is TGTGCCAGTAGTAACCCAGGGGCTTATAGCAATCAGCCCCAGCATTTT.

In regard to this clone: In the same sample, other DNA sequences code for this CDR3. V gene TRBV18 combines with J gene TRBJ1-5, with D possibly being TRBD1 (5 bases). The CDR3 spans 13 residues. The germline V gene has CDR1 KGHSH and CDR2 LQKENI. The V end was cut by 2 bases, the J end by 4 bases, with 6 bases between. The CDR3 sequence is CASSPGGNQPQHF. CDR3 DNA sequence: TGTGCCAGCTCACCAGGGGGGAATCAGCCCCAGCATTTT.

The chain uses TRBV6-4 and TRBJ2-3, with 10 nucleotides matching TRBD1. This CDR3 is built from 15 residues. Trimming took 6 bases from V and 1 from J; bases not matched to a gene: 4. Germline V gene lookup returns CDR1 MRHNA and CDR2 SNTAGT. The CDR3 nucleotides are TGTGCCAGCAGCCCAGACAGGGGGCGCACAGATACGCAGTATTTT. Translated, it gives CASSPDRGRTDTQYF.

This rearrangement joins TRBV18 to TRBJ1-2, with D perhaps matching TRBD1 (6 bases). CDR3 size: 14 residues. V was clipped by 5 bases and J by 4 bases, with 14 bases between them. CDR1 is KGHSH and CDR2 is LQKENI in the germline V gene. The CDR3 bases are TGTGCCAGCTCAAGGACAGCCTTGGGCTATGGCTACACCTTC. It is translated as CASSRTALGYGYTF.

In its sample, this clone was seen once. This chain joins TRBV14 and TRBJ2-1; 9 bases fit TRBD2. Germline lookup yields CDR1 SGHDN and CDR2 FVKESK. The CDR3 extends over 15 amino acids. J lost 6 bases, V lost 2 bases, and 5 bases had no gene match. The CDR3 loop is CASSQIAGVSNEQFF. In DNA form, the CDR3 reads TGTGCCAGCAGCCAAATAGCGGGAGTGAGCAATGAGCAGTTCTTC.

This clone was seen only a few times. The V gene is TRBV7-3, the J gene TRBJ1-6; D not resolved. This CDR3 has 13 amino acids. V lost 2 bases and J lost 10, with 9 bases in between. The germline CDR1 and CDR2 sequences are SGHTA and FQGTGA. CDR3 residues: CASSLGGVSPLHF. Written as DNA, the CDR3 is TGTGCCAGCAGCTTAGGAGGCGTCTCACCCCTCCACTTT.

The CDR3 bases are TGTGCCAGCTCACCCGCTAGCGGGAGCACCGGGGAGCTGTTTTTT. It translates to CASSPASGSTGELFF. This chain joins TRBV18 and TRBJ2-2, with 10 bases aligning to TRBD2. J was trimmed by 4 bases and V by 3 bases; bases with no gene match: 2. The CDR3 has 15 amino acids. Germline V gene data show CDR1 as KGHSH and CDR2 as LQKENI.

The table lists this clone with a count of one. The chain is built from TRBV10-1 and TRBJ2-2; 10 bases align to TRBD1. The trim removed 3 bases at V and 6 bases at J, leaving 13 bases unmatched. Germline lookup yields CDR1 WNHNN and CDR2 SYGVQD (reference sequence). The CDR3 is 18 residues long. The CDR3 region is CASSDPRPGTGVPGELFF. CDR3 sequence (DNA): TGCGCCAGCAGTGACCCCCGACCCGGGACAGGGGTTCCCGGGGAGCTGTTTTTT.

The chain is built from TRBV6-5 and TRBJ2-2, with a weak D call TRBD1 (5 bases). The germline V and J ends were trimmed by 8 bases and 7 bases, with 11 bases remaining between them. The CDR3 has 12 amino acids. Germline V gene lookup returns CDR1 MNHEY and CDR2 SVGAGI. CDR3 DNA: TGTGCCAGCGCCACCCAGGGCGGGGAGCTGTTTTTT. Its protein product is CASATQGGELFF.

The rearrangement uses TRBV18 and TRBJ2-7; 11 bases line up with TRBD2. The CDR3 spans 19 residues. The V and J ends lost 1 base and 0 bases, in that order; junction bases with no gene match: 11. Germline CDR1 KGHSH, CDR2 LQKENI. The CDR3 bases are TGTGCCAGCTCACCACTTGCTAATAGCGGGAGGGCCGGCTCCTACGAGCAGTACTTC. Its protein is CASSPLANSGRAGSYEQYF.

The rearrangement uses TRBV19 and TRBJ2-2; tentative D call: TRBD1 (5 bases). V was clipped by 4 bases and J by 0 bases, with 6 bases between them. The CDR3 runs to 14 residues. Germline CDR1 reads LNHDA; CDR2 reads SQIVND (reference sequence). DNA of the CDR3: TGTGCCAGTAGTACAGGGTCGAACACCGGGGAGCTGTTTTTT. This codes for CASSTGSNTGELFF.